Presented here are 28 T cell receptor beta chains from one specimen sequenced in a study of T-cell reconstitution after alpha-beta-depleted transplantation in children. Researchers prepared the TCRbeta library using unique molecular identifiers, the study reports. One entry per CDR3 protein, called by TCRdb with MiXCR from the PCR reads. Of roughly 350,000 distinct CDR3 sequences detected, about a tenth appear once; the ten largest clones hold about 2.3%. The sample in question was PBMCs from the stem cell graft donor, obtained from the stem cell graft. All receptors derive from a human donor who donated a stem cell graft to a child with acute lymphoblastic leukemia.

There are a few counts of this clonotype. The chain combines TRBV5-6 with TRBJ1-5; possible D gene TRBD1, 5 bases. The CDR3 is 15 amino acids. The germline V gene encodes CDR1 SGHDT and CDR2 YYEEEE. V shed 4 bases and J shed 4 bases, with 15 bases lying between them. The CDR3 bases are TGTGCCAGCAGCCCCTCAGGGACGCAAAATCAGCCCCAGCATTTT. Residues: CASSPSGTQNQPQHF. Drawing the rest from reference TRBV5-6 and TRBJ1-5, the complete variable domain is DAGVTQSPTHLIKTRGQQVTLRCSPKSGHDTVSWYQQALGQGPQFIFQYYEEEERQRGNFPDRFSGHQFPNYSSELNVNALLLGDSALYLCASSPSGTQNQPQHFGDGTRLSIL.

This chain connects TRBV6-5 to TRBJ2-5; D perhaps matches TRBD2 (6 bases). CDR3 length: 16 amino acids. Trimming stripped 2 bases from V and 0 bases from J, with 13 bases between. CDR1 and CDR2 from the germline V gene are MNHEY and SVGAGI. This CDR3 is CASSYEYRDYQETQYF. The CDR3 nucleotides read TGTGCCAGCAGTTACGAATACCGGGACTACCAAGAGACCCAGTACTTC.

This clonotype was counted only a few times. The chain has TRBV6-1 and TRBJ2-4; no clear D gene. CDR1 is MNHNS, CDR2 SASEGT, per germline. The length of the CDR3 is 17 residues. V gave up 4 bases and J gave up 0 bases, with 16 bases separating them. In DNA form, the CDR3 reads TGTGCCAGCAGTGCCACCGCCAGGCTGATAGCCAAAAACATTCAGTACTTC. It encodes CASSATARLIAKNIQYF.

In this sample, this clonotype turned up many times. The rearrangement links TRBV27 to TRBJ2-5, with D possibly called TRBD1 or TRBD2 (5 bases each). V lost 4 bases to trimming and J lost 7 bases, with 7 bases between them. The CDR3 sequence is 11 residues long. Germline V gene data show CDR1 as MNHEY and CDR2 as SMNVEV (reference sequence). The CDR3 region has the DNA TGTGCCAGCAGTTCTGGGGGGACCCAGTACTTC. It translates to CASSSGGTQYF.

This clonotype was recorded once. The chain employs TRBV3-1 and TRBJ2-3, with D perhaps assigned TRBD1 or TRBD2 (5 bases each). Germline V gives CDR1 LGHDT, CDR2 YNNKEL (reference sequence). V was trimmed by 0 bases and J by 3 bases, leaving 13 bases between them. The CDR3 is 16 amino acids. The CDR3 DNA reads TGTGCCAGCAGCCAAGATGGTCGGGACCGGACAGATACGCAGTATTTT. It is translated as CASSQDGRDRTDTQYF.

V and J are TRBV29-1 and TRBJ1-1; D perhaps matches TRBD1 (5 bases). CDR3 length: 12 residues. The germline gives CDR1 SQVTM, CDR2 ANQGSEA. V lost 7 bases and J lost 3, with 12 bases in between. The CDR3 is CSGGEMDTEAFF. DNA of the CDR3: TGCAGCGGAGGGGAGATGGACACTGAAGCTTTCTTT.

This clonotype was recorded at least ten times. The chain has TRBV21-1 and TRBJ2-4. TRBV21-1 is reported as a pseudogene. CDR3 length: 15 amino acids. This chain's CDR3 is CASRSFGVAKNIQYF. The CDR3, as DNA: TGTGCCAGCAGATCCTTCGGAGTTGCCAAAAACATTCAGTACTTC.

The V and J genes are TRBV30 and TRBJ2-7, with D possibly being TRBD1 or TRBD2 (5 bases each). V lost 4 bases, J lost 3 bases, and 16 bases lay in between. This CDR3 has 14 amino acids. The germline gives CDR1 GTSNPN, CDR2 SVGIG (reference sequence). The CDR3 DNA follows: TGTGCCTGGACCCAGGGACCCATCGTCTACGAGCAGTACTTC. Protein: CAWTQGPIVYEQYF.

The chain joins TRBV12-3 or TRBV12-4 to TRBJ1-3; a possible D gene is TRBD1 (5 bases). V gave up 6 bases and J gave up 4 bases, with 16 bases separating them. There are 15 residues in the CDR3. The DNA for the CDR3 is TGTGCCAGCAGCTCCCGTCCGGGGCCCGGAAACACCATATATTTT. Amino acid sequence: CASSSRPGPGNTIYF.

This clonotype was observed at least ten times. The chain uses TRBV4-2 and TRBJ2-5; D assignment may be TRBD1 or TRBD2 (5 bases each). V lost 0 bases to trimming and J lost 4 bases, with 18 bases between them. Germline loops: CDR1 LGHNA, CDR2 YNFKEQ. The CDR3 runs 17 residues. Written as DNA, the CDR3 is TGTGCCAGCAGCCAAGATGTAATAATACGGGGCTCAGAGACCCAGTACTTC. Protein product: CASSQDVIIRGSETQYF.

The table lists this clonotype with many counts. The chain is built from TRBV27 and TRBJ2-7; TRBD1 matches at 10 bases. V gave up 5 bases and J gave up 0 bases; unmatched junction bases: 4. The germline CDR1 and CDR2 sequences are MNHEY and SMNVEV (reference sequence). The CDR3 sequence is 15 residues long. CDR3 in amino acids: CASSRGTGDSYEQYF. The CDR3 coding sequence is TGTGCCAGCAGTCGTGGGACAGGGGACTCCTACGAGCAGTACTTC.

This chain connects TRBV7-9 to TRBJ1-1; 7 bases agree with TRBD1. Germline-derived CDR1 and CDR2 are SEHNR and FQNEAQ (reference sequence). After removal of 6 bases from V and 6 bases from J, the junction contained 7 bases not matched to a gene. The CDR3 length is 13 residues. The CDR3 reads CASRTTGASEAFF. The CDR3 region has the DNA TGTGCCAGCAGGACTACAGGGGCCTCTGAAGCTTTCTTT.

V is TRBV29-1 and J is TRBJ1-1; perhaps TRBD1 as D (5 bases). Trimming pared 5 bases from V and 2 bases from J, leaving 12 bases between. Per the germline V gene, CDR1 is SQVTM and CDR2 is ANQGSEA. The CDR3 is 13 residues long. The CDR3 DNA reads as TGCAGCGTTAGGACAACGGGTAACACTGAAGCTTTCTTT. Its translation is CSVRTTGNTEAFF. The whole variable domain, remainder taken from reference TRBV29-1 and TRBJ1-1, is SAVISQKPSRDICQRGTSLTIQCQVDSQVTMMFWYRQQPGQSLTLIATANQGSEATYESGFVIDKFPISRPNLTFSTLTVSNMSPEDSSIYLCSVRTTGNTEAFFGQGTRLTVV.

This clonotype was observed many times. The rearrangement links TRBV20-1 to TRBJ2-3, with 9 bases fitting TRBD2. From germline, CDR1 is DFQATT and CDR2 SNEGSKA (reference sequence). There are 14 residues in the CDR3. Trimming cost V 0 bases and J 3 bases; bases outside gene matches: 1. The CDR3 DNA reads TGCAGTGCTAGAGATAGCGGGAGAACAGATACGCAGTATTTT. Amino acid sequence: CSARDSGRTDTQYF.

V is TRBV25-1 and J is TRBJ2-7; D perhaps matches TRBD1 (5 bases). Trimming shortened V by 4 bases and J by 9 bases, and 22 bases separated the two germline ends. Germline CDR1 is MGHDK and CDR2 is SYGVNS. This CDR3 comprises 15 residues. As DNA, the CDR3 is TGTGCCAGCAGTGGCTATGGGCAGGGCTATGTGAGGCAGTACTTC. It yields the protein CASSGYGQGYVRQYF.

This clonotype was recorded a few times. The chain is built from TRBV5-1 and TRBJ2-5; 10 bases line up with TRBD1. Germline V gives CDR1 SGHRS, CDR2 YFSETQ. This CDR3 comprises 14 residues. The J segment lost 2 bases and the V segment lost 6 bases, leaving 4 bases of the junction unmatched. The CDR3 region is CASTRDRGQETQYF. In DNA form, the CDR3 reads TGCGCCAGCACAAGGGACAGGGGTCAAGAGACCCAGTACTTC. The full variable domain, with the rest looked up from reference TRBV5-1 and TRBJ2-5, is KAGVTQTPRYLIKTRGQQVTLSCSPISGHRSVSWYQQTPGQGLQFLFEYFSETQRNKGNFPGRFSGRQFSNSRSEMNVSTLELGDSALYLCASTRDRGQETQYFGPGTRLLVL.

As regards this clonotype: Compared with germline, one end of the junction differs, possibly owing to a read error. J is TRBJ2-7 and V is TRBV14; D is undetermined. Germline values: CDR1 SGHDN, CDR2 FVKESK. The CDR3 has 14 residues. CDR3 residues: CASTQDGYSYEQYF. CDR3 DNA sequence: TGTGCCAGCACCCAAGACGGGTACAGCTACGAGCAGTACTTC.

The rearrangement joins TRBV30 to TRBJ2-1; D call uncertain. Germline CDR1 GTSNPN, CDR2 SVGIG (reference sequence). Trimming pared 6 bases from V and 3 bases from J, leaving 6 bases between. The CDR3 is made up of 11 amino acids. CDR3 sequence reads: CACRSYNEQFF. CDR3 bases: TGTGCCTGTAGAAGCTACAATGAGCAGTTCTTC.

There are a few counts of this clonotype. The V call is TRBV10-3, the J call TRBJ2-2; possibly TRBD2 for D (6 bases). Trimming took off 0 bases at V and 0 bases at J, with 14 bases between the two ends. Germline-derived CDR1 and CDR2 are ENHRY and SYGVKD. The CDR3 length is 18 residues. The CDR3: CAISESVPGLANTGELFF. DNA of the CDR3: TGTGCCATCAGTGAGTCGGTTCCGGGACTGGCGAACACCGGGGAGCTGTTTTTT.

This clonotype was observed a handful of times. The chain recombines TRBV7-9 with TRBJ2-3, with D possibly TRBD1 on 7 matching bases. Trimming left V 8 bases short and J 1 base short, with 10 bases between. The CDR3 loop spans 13 amino acids. The germline V gene has CDR1 SEHNR and CDR2 FQNEAQ (reference sequence). This chain's CDR3 is CASGRGGTDTQYF. DNA for the CDR3: TGTGCCAGCGGCAGGGGGGGCACAGATACGCAGTATTTT.

This clonotype was observed a handful of times. V usage is TRBV7-2 and J usage is TRBJ2-7; 15 bases match TRBD2. Germline CDR1 and CDR2: SGHTA and FQGNSA. This CDR3 has 17 amino acids. J was trimmed by 3 bases and V by 1 base; bases with no gene match: 4. The CDR3 DNA sequence: TGTGCCAGCAGCTTAGGTTGGACTAGCGGGAGGGTCTACGAGCAGTACTTC. It specifies CASSLGWTSGRVYEQYF.

The chain combines TRBV20-1 with TRBJ2-3; TRBD2 matches 7 bases. The ends lost 3 bases at V and 3 bases at J; junction bases unmatched: 6. Germline assignment: CDR1 DFQATT and CDR2 SNEGSKA (reference sequence). The CDR3 spans 14 residues. DNA of the CDR3: TGCAGTGCTAGCCTGCGGGAGTCGACAGATACGCAGTATTTT. It specifies CSASLRESTDTQYF.

The chain joins TRBV5-1 to TRBJ2-1; D is ambiguous. The CDR3 is 15 amino acids. CDR1 is SGHRS, CDR2 YFSETQ, per germline. The V and J ends lost 2 bases and 7 bases respectively, with 16 bases between them. This chain's CDR3 is CASSFVGEKGNEQFF. The CDR3 nucleotides read TGCGCCAGCAGCTTCGTTGGTGAAAAGGGAAATGAGCAGTTCTTC.

This clonotype has a handful of counts. The V and J genes are TRBV10-3 and TRBJ2-5; D gene uncertain. Trimming cost V 0 bases and J 5 bases, with 13 bases left between them. This CDR3 has 15 amino acids. CDR1 ENHRY and CDR2 SYGVKD come from the germline V gene. CDR3 residues: CAISESSDGRETQYF. The CDR3 nucleotides read TGTGCCATCAGTGAGTCTAGTGATGGCAGGGAGACCCAGTACTTC.

A few counts support this clonotype. The chain uses TRBV12-5 and TRBJ2-1; TRBD2 aligns across 8 bases. The CDR3 sequence is 16 residues long. The germline V gene has CDR1 LGHNT and CDR2 FRNRAP. V dropped 7 bases and J dropped 0; count of bases not matched to a gene: 8. CDR3 nucleotide sequence: TGTGCTAGTGTTACTAGCGGAGGGAGCTCCTACAATGAGCAGTTCTTC. Its translation is CASVTSGGSSYNEQFF.

This clonotype was counted only a few times. This sequence joins TRBV12-3 or TRBV12-4 and TRBJ2-1, with unresolved D. Trimming shortened V by 3 bases and J by 10 bases, and 4 bases separated the two germline ends. This CDR3 comprises 10 residues. The chain's CDR3 is CASSLAEQFF. The CDR3, as DNA: TGTGCCAGCAGTTTGGCAGAGCAGTTCTTC.

This clonotype was observed a handful of times. The rearrangement uses TRBV20-1 and TRBJ2-3, with TRBD2 matching over 8 bases. This CDR3 has 15 residues. Germline CDR1 is DFQATT and CDR2 is SNEGSKA (reference sequence). V lost 3 bases, J lost 3 bases, and 8 bases stayed unmatched. CDR3 in amino acids: CSASLAGGYTDTQYF. Here the CDR3 DNA reads TGCAGTGCTAGTCTTGCGGGAGGATATACAGATACGCAGTATTTT.

This clonotype was picked up a small number of times. The chain uses TRBV2 and TRBJ2-1, with 9 bases fitting TRBD1. V trimming: 9 bases; J trimming: 8 bases; junction bases outside the gene matches: 5. The CDR3 is 12 residues long. Germline V gene lookup returns CDR1 SNHLY and CDR2 FYNNEI. The CDR3 is CASQQGADEQFF. Written as DNA, the CDR3 is TGTGCCAGTCAACAGGGGGCGGATGAGCAGTTCTTC.